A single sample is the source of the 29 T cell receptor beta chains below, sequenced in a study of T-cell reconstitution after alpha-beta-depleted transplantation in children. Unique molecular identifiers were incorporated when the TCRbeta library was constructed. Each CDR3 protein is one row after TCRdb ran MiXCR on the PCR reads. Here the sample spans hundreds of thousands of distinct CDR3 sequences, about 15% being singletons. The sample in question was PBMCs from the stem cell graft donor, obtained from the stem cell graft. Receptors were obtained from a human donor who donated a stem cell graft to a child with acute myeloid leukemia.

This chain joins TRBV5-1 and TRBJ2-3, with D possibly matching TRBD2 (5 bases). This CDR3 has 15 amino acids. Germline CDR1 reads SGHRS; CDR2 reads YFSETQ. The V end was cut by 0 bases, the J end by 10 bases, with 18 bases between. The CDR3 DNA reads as TGCGCCAGCAGCTTGGGCCCCCGGGAAGCAGGATCGCAGTATTTT. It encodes CASSLGPREAGSQYF.

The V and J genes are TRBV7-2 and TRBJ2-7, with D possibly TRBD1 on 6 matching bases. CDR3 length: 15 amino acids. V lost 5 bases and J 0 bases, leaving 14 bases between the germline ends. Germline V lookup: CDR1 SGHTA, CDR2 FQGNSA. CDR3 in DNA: TGTGCCAGCAGCGACAGGACTCGCAGCTCCTACGAGCAGTACTTC. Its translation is CASSDRTRSSYEQYF.

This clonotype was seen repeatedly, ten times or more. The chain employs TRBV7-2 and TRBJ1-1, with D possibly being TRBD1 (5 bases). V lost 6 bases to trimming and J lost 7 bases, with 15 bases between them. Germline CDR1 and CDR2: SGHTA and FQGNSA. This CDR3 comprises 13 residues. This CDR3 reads CASSLGPRDEAFF. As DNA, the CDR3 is TGTGCCAGCAGTCTTGGGCCCAGGGATGAAGCTTTCTTT.

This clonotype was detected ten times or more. The CDR3 DNA follows: TGCAGCGTTGAAGGGCCGGCCCAAGAGACCCAGTACTTC. This gives the protein CSVEGPAQETQYF. This rearrangement joins TRBV29-1 to TRBJ2-5; D not resolved. The length of the CDR3 is 13 residues. V shed 1 base and J shed 1 base, with 7 bases lying between them. The germline V gene has CDR1 SQVTM and CDR2 ANQGSEA.

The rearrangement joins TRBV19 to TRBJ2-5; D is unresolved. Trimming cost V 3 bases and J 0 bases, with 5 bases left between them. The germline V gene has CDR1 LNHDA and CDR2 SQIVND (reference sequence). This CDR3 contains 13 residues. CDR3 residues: CASSISHQETQYF. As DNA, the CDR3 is TGTGCCAGTAGTATCAGTCACCAAGAGACCCAGTACTTC.

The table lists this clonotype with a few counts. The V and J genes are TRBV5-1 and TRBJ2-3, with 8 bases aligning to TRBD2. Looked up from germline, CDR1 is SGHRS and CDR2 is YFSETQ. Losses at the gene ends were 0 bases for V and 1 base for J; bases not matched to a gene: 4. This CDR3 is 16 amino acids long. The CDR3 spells CASSLVAGGGTDTQYF. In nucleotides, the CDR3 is TGCGCCAGCAGCTTGGTCGCGGGGGGAGGCACAGATACGCAGTATTTT.

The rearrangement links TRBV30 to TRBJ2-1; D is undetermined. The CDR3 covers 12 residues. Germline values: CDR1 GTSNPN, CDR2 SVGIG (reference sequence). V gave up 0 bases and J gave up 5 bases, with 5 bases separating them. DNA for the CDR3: TGTGCCTGGAGTGTGGTGAACAATGAGCAGTTCTTC. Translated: CAWSVVNNEQFF.

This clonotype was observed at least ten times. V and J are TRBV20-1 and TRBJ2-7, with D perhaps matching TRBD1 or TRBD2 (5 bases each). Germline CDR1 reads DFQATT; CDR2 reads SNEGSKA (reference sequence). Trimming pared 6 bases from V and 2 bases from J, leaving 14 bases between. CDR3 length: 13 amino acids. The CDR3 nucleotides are TGCAGTGCCGGCCGGGACCGCACCTACGAGCAGTACTTC. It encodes CSAGRDRTYEQYF.

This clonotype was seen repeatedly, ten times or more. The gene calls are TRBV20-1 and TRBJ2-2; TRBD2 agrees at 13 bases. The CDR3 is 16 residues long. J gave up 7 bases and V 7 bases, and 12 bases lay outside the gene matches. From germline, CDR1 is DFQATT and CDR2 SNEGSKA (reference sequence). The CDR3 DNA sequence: TGCAGTGTCCGGTCCGGGACTAGCGGGGTTGACGGGGAGCTGTTTTTT. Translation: CSVRSGTSGVDGELFF.

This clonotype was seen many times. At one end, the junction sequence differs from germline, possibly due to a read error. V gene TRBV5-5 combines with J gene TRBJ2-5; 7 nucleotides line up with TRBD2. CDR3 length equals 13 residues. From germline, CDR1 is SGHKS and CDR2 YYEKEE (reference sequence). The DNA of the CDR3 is TGTGCCAGCAGGTTGGGGGGGCAAGAGACCCAGTACTTC. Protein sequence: CASRLGGQETQYF.

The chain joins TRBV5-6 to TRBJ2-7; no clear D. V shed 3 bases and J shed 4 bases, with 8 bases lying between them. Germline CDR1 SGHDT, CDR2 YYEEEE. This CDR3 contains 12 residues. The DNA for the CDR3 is TGTGCCAGCAGCTGGGAAGGGTACGAGCAGTACGTC. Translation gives CASSWEGYEQYV.

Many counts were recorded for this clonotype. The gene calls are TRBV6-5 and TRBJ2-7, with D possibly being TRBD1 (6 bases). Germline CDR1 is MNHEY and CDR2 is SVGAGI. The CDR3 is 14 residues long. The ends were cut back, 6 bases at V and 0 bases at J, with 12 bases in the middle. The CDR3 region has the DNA TGTGCCAGCAGCTGGGGGCCGAGCTCCTACGAGCAGTACGTC. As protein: CASSWGPSSYEQYV.

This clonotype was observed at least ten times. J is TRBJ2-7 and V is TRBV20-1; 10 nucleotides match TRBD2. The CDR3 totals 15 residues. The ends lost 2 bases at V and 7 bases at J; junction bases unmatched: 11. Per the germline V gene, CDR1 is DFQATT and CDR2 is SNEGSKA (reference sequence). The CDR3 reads CSARTASGGPREQYF. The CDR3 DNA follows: TGCAGTGCTAGAACAGCTAGCGGGGGCCCTAGGGAGCAGTACTTC.

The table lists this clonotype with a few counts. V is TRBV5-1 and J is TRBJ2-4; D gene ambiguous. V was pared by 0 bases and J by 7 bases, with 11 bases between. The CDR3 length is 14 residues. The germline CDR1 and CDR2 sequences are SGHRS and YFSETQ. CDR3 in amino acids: CASSLAGQRNIQYF. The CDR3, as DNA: TGCGCCAGCAGCTTGGCTGGTCAGAGGAACATTCAGTACTTC.

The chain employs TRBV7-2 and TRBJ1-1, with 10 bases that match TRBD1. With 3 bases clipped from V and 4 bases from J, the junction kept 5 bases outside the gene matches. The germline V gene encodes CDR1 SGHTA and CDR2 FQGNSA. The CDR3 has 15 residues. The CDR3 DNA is TGTGCCAGCAGCTTCATTCGGGACAGGGGCACTGAAGCTTTCTTT. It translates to CASSFIRDRGTEAFF.

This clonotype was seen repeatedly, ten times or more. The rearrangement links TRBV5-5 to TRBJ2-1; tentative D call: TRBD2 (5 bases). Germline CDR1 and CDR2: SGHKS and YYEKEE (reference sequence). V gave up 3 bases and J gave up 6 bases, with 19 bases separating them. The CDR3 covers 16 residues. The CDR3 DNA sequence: TGTGCCAGCAGCTCTCCCGGACGCGGGTACGGCAATGAGCAGTTCTTC. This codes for CASSSPGRGYGNEQFF.

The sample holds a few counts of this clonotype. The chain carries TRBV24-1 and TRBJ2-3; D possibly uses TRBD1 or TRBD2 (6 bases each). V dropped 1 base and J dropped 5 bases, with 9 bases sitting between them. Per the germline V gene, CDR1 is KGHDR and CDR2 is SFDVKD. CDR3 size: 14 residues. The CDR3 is CATSDFGGGDTQYF. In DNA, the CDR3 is TGTGCCACCAGTGATTTCGGAGGGGGAGATACGCAGTATTTT.

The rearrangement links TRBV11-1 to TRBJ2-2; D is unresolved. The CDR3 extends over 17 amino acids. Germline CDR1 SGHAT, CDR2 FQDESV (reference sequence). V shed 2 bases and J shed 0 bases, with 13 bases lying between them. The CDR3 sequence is CASSLTAWAANTGELFF. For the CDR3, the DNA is TGTGCCAGCAGCTTAACGGCTTGGGCGGCGAACACCGGGGAGCTGTTTTTT.

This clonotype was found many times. The CDR3 DNA reads as TGTGCCAGCAGTTTAGTCCTCGGGGAGCTGTTTTTT. Translation: CASSLVLGELFF. The chain carries TRBV12-3 or TRBV12-4 and TRBJ2-2; D is undetermined. V gave up 1 base and J gave up 7 bases, with 4 bases separating them. This CDR3 region has 12 residues.

The CDR3 region is CATSDQGDGEQFF. CDR3 coding DNA: TGTGCCACCAGTGACCAGGGTGACGGTGAGCAGTTCTTC. The chain couples TRBV24-1 to TRBJ2-1; possibly TRBD1 for D (5 bases). The germline CDR1 and CDR2 sequences are KGHDR and SFDVKD. V was pared by 4 bases and J by 9 bases, with 12 bases between. The length of the CDR3 is 13 residues.

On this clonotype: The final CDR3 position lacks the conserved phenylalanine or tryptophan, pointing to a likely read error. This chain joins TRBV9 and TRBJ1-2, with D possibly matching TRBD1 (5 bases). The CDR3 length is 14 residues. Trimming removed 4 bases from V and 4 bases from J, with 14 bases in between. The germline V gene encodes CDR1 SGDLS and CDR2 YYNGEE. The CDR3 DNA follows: TGTGCCAGCAGCCAAGGGACGGCTATCTATGGCTACACCGTC. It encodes CASSQGTAIYGYTV.

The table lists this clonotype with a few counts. CDR3 sequence (DNA): TGCAGTGCTAGGGGTCCGTTCCCGTATGGCTACACCTTC. Its translation is CSARGPFPYGYTF. J is TRBJ1-2 and V is TRBV20-1; D is unclear. Trimming removed 3 bases at V and 5 bases at J, with 13 bases between. CDR1 DFQATT and CDR2 SNEGSKA come from the germline V gene (reference sequence). The CDR3 sequence is 13 residues long.

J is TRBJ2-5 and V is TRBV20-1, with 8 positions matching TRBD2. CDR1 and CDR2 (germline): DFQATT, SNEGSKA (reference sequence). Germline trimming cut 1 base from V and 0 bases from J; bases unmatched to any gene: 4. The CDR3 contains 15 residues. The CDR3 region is CSARAGGAYQETQYF. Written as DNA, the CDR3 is TGCAGTGCTAGAGCGGGGGGGGCGTACCAAGAGACCCAGTACTTC.

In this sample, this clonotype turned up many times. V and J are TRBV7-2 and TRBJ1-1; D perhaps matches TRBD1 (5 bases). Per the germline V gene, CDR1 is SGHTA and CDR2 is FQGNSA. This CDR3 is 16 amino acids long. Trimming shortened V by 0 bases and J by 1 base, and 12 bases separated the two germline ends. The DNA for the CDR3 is TGTGCCAGCAGCTTAGCAGGGGCGGGCAAGAACACTGAAGCTTTCTTT. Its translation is CASSLAGAGKNTEAFF.

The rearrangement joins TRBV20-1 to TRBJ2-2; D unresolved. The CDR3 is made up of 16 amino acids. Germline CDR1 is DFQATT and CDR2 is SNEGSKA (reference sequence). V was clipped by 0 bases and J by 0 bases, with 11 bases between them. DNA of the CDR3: TGCAGTGCTAGAGATATGTTCCGGACGAACACCGGGGAGCTGTTTTTT. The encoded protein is CSARDMFRTNTGELFF.

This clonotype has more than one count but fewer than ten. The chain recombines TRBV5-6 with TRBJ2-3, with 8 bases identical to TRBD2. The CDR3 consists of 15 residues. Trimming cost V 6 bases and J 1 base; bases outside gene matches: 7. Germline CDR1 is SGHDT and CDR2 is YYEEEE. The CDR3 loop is CASKRTSLRTDTQYF. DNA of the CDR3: TGTGCCAGCAAGAGGACTAGCTTACGCACAGATACGCAGTATTTT. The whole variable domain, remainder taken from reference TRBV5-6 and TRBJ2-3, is DAGVTQSPTHLIKTRGQQVTLRCSPKSGHDTVSWYQQALGQGPQFIFQYYEEEERQRGNFPDRFSGHQFPNYSSELNVNALLLGDSALYLCASKRTSLRTDTQYFGPGTRLTVL.

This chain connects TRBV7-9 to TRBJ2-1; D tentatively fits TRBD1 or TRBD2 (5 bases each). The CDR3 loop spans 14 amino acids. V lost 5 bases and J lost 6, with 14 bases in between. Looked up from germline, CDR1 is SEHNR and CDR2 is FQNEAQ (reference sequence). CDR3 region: CASSDGGRPNEQFF. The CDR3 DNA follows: TGTGCCAGCAGCGATGGGGGTAGGCCCAATGAGCAGTTCTTC.

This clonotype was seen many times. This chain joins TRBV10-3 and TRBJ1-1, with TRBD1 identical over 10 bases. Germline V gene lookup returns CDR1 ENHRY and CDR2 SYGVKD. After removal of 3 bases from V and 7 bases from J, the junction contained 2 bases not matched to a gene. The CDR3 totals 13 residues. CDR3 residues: CAISDRTGGEAFF. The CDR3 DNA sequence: TGTGCCATCAGTGATCGGACAGGGGGTGAAGCTTTCTTT.

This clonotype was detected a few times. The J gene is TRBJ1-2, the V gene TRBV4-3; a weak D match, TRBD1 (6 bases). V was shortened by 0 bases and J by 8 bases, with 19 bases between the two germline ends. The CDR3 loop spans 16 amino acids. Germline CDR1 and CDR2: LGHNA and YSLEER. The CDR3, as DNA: TGCGCCAGCAGCCAAGATCCTGGTAGAGGGGGGGAAGGCTACACCTTC. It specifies CASSQDPGRGGEGYTF.